This entry is about one T cell receptor (beta chain). This sample's time point: pretreatment peripheral blood. These data belong to a study of PD-L1 blockade in urothelial cancer. The germline V and J ends were trimmed by 5 bases and 6 bases, with 13 bases remaining between them. Germline CDR1 reads MNHEY; CDR2 reads SVGAGI. The CDR3 totals 13 residues. Profiled with immunoSEQ multiplex PCR; TCRdb holds only in-frame clones, not every one. The data contain 37,000 or so clones, over 70% of them seen just once; the ten biggest clones take up around 16%. Material: PBMCs, obtained around atezolizumab (anti-PD-L1) treatment. The chain combines TRBV6-5 with TRBJ1-2; D gene ambiguous. The receptor's source is a man in his 60s with urothelial cancer. The CDR3 sequence: CASSPTVLDGYTF. The CDR3, as DNA: TGTGCCAGCAGTCCAACAGTACTCGATGGCTACACCTTC.